Listed here are 7 T cell receptor beta chains from one sample, sequenced in a study of blood T cell repertoires in COVID-19. Clones were read by immunoSEQ multiplex PCR, and TCRdb kept only the in-frame ones, dropping some. In the table there are more than 200,000 clones, about four fifths of which are singletons. Sequenced material: peripheral blood. These receptors all come from a woman aged 40 to 50 with active or convalescent COVID-19.

Concerning this clone itself: Within the sample, other DNA sequences also encode this same CDR3. This chain connects TRBV15 to TRBJ1-3; D is ambiguous. Deletions cut 0 bases from V and 3 bases from J, with 9 bases between. This CDR3 is 15 amino acids long. CDR1 is LNHNV and CDR2 is YYDKDF in the germline V gene (reference sequence). CDR3 sequence: CATSRDRGYGNTIYF. The CDR3 DNA is TGTGCCACCAGCAGAGATAGAGGGTATGGAAACACCATATATTTT.

The chain joins TRBV6-2 or TRBV6-3 to TRBJ2-7; no firm D call. Trimming cost V 5 bases and J 0 bases, with 2 bases left between them. The CDR3 contains 11 residues. The germline CDR1 and CDR2 sequences are MNHEY and SVGEGT. The CDR3 DNA reads as TGTGCCAGCAGTCGCTCCTACGAGCAGTACTTC. Protein product: CASSRSYEQYF.

This chain connects TRBV12-3 or TRBV12-4 to TRBJ2-4; perhaps TRBD1 as D (6 bases). Trimming stripped 6 bases from V and 7 bases from J, with 10 bases between. The CDR3 is made up of 12 amino acids. Here the CDR3 reads CASRSGQNIQYF. CDR3 DNA: TGTGCCAGCAGGTCCGGACAGAACATTCAGTACTTC.

This chain joins TRBV5-1 and TRBJ2-3; D gene ambiguous. V dropped 0 bases and J dropped 5 bases, with 16 bases sitting between them. The length of the CDR3 is 16 residues. Germline CDR1 reads SGHRS; CDR2 reads YFSETQ. Written as DNA, the CDR3 is TGCGCCAGCAGCTTGGACGGCAGACTGCAGTTAGATACGCAGTATTTT. Translating it yields CASSLDGRLQLDTQYF.

The chain links TRBV4-1 to TRBJ2-7; 7 nucleotides line up with TRBD1. This CDR3 has 13 residues. Per germline, CDR1 MGHRA and CDR2 YSYEKL. V lost 1 base, J lost 4 bases, and 1 base stayed unmatched. The CDR3 DNA reads as TGCGCCAGCAGCCAAGGGACAGGATACGAGCAGTACTTC. Translation gives CASSQGTGYEQYF.

V usage is TRBV4-2 and J usage is TRBJ2-2, with D unclear. The germline V gene has CDR1 LGHNA and CDR2 YNFKEQ. The CDR3 is 14 amino acids. Trimming removed 1 base from V and 3 bases from J, with 6 bases in between. The CDR3 DNA reads TGTGCCAGCAGCCAAGTGTCCGACACCGGGGAGCTGTTTTTT. It specifies CASSQVSDTGELFF.

The chain employs TRBV7-2 and TRBJ1-1; the D gene is possibly TRBD1 (5 bases). Trimming shortened V by 8 bases and J by 3 bases, and 16 bases separated the two germline ends. Germline CDR1 is SGHTA and CDR2 is FQGNSA. This CDR3 is built from 14 residues. CDR3 residues: CASRVGGRDTEAFF. In DNA, the CDR3 is TGTGCCAGCCGCGTGGGGGGGAGGGACACTGAAGCTTTCTTT.